A single sample is the source of the 3 T cell receptor beta chains below, sequenced in a study of T-cell memory formation after mild COVID-19. TCRdb reprocessed the 5' RACE reads via MiXCR and lists one record per CDR3 protein. The repertoire holds about 290,000 distinct CDR3 sequences, about 16% seen once, with around a fifth in the top ten. The sequenced material came from PBMCs or a T cell subset sorted from them (not recorded which). The receptors were gathered from a man aged 18 to 29 who had mild COVID-19 (a few samples of this study predate the infection). Cell type and time point are not known.

This clonotype was counted many times. The rearrangement joins TRBV5-5 to TRBJ2-1; D gene unclear. Germline V CDR1 and CDR2: SGHKS, YYEKEE (reference sequence). Between the trimmed V and J ends, which lost 3 bases and 6 bases, there was a span of 10 bases. This CDR3 has 13 amino acids. The DNA of the CDR3 is TGTGCCAGCAGCTCCATGGCCAGCAATGAGCAGTTCTTC. Its translation is CASSSMASNEQFF.

The chain recombines TRBV20-1 with TRBJ2-4, with a weak D call TRBD2 (6 bases). V lost 3 bases, J lost 5 bases, and 14 bases lay in between. Germline values: CDR1 DFQATT, CDR2 SNEGSKA (reference sequence). The CDR3 totals 14 residues. CDR3 sequence (DNA): TGCAGTGCTAGGAGGAGCACGGGGGAAAACATTCAGTACTTC. Amino acids: CSARRSTGENIQYF.

The V call is TRBV20-1, the J call TRBJ2-7; D is possibly TRBD1 (6 bases). The V gene's germline CDR1 is DFQATT and CDR2 SNEGSKA (reference sequence). This CDR3 has 13 residues. The germline V and J ends were trimmed by 2 bases and 4 bases, with 12 bases remaining between them. The CDR3 protein is CSARLGHSYEQYF. CDR3 in DNA: TGCAGTGCTAGATTGGGACATTCATACGAGCAGTACTTC.